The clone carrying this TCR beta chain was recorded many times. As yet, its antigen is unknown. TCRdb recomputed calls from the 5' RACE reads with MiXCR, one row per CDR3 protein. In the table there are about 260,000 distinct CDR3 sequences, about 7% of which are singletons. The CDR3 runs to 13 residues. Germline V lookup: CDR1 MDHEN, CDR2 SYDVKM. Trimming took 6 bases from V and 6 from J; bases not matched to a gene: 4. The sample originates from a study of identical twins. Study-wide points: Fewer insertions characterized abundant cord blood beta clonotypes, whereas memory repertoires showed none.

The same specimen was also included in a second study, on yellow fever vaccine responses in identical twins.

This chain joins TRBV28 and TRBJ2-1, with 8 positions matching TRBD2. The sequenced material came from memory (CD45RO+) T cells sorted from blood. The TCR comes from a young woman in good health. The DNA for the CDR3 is TGTGCCAGCAGGCGCCGGGGGGGCAATGAGCAGTTCTTC. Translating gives CASRRRGGNEQFF.